This is a list of T cell receptor beta chains from one sample in a study of immune evolution from preneoplasia to lung adenocarcinoma. The assay was immunoSEQ multiplex PCR, and TCRdb's table has in-frame clones only and misses some. The sample comprises 8,500 to 13,000 clones, roughly 84% of which are singletons, and around 1.7% rests with the top ten. The sample consisted of FFPE minimally invasive lung adenocarcinoma tissue. The receptor source for this set is a person aged 70 to 85 with lung adenocarcinoma. Both conserved end residues are part of each CDR3. D genes are given only for firm matches. Clone size is not always given. Where it is, it says once, few, many or a class for expanded clones.

V gene,clone size,D gene,J gene,CDR3 protein,CDR3 DNA
TRBV11-2,-,TRBD1,TRBJ2-3,CASSSYRGRADTQYF,TGTGCCAGCAGCTCATACAGGGGGCGCGCAGATACGCAGTATTTT
TRBV6-1,-,-,TRBJ2-5,CASRPLRYQETQYF,TGTGCCAGCAGGCCCCTCAGGTACCAAGAGACCCAGTACTTC
TRBV25-1,-,TRBD1,TRBJ1-3,CASSAQRTGGSGNTIYF,TGTGCCAGCAGTGCCCAGAGGACAGGGGGCTCTGGAAACACCATATATTTT
TRBV30,-,TRBD2,TRBJ2-7,CAWSRAGTSGRRREQYF,TGTGCCTGGAGTCGGGCCGGGACTAGCGGCCGACGTCGGGAGCAGTACTTC
TRBV25-1,-,-,TRBJ1-2,CASSEQGPNYGYTF,TGTGCCAGCAGTGAACAGGGTCCTAACTATGGCTACACCTTC
TRBV9,-,TRBD1,TRBJ1-1,CASSEQGAGTEAFF,TGTGCCAGCAGCGAACAGGGGGCTGGCACTGAAGCTTTCTTT
TRBV27,-,-,TRBJ1-5,CASRPHRGGNQPQHF,TGTGCCAGCAGACCCCACCGGGGGGGCAATCAGCCCCAGCATTTT
TRBV10-3,-,-,TRBJ2-1,CAISESRGLQGDLDEQFF,TGTGCCATCAGTGAGTCACGGGGGCTGCAGGGGGATTTGGATGAGCAGTTCTTC
TRBV7-6,-,-,TRBJ1-5,CASSLGLGNQPQHF,TGTGCCAGCAGCTTAGGTCTTGGCAATCAGCCCCAGCATTTT
TRBV4-1,-,TRBD2,TRBJ2-5,CASSQGLADPGAQYF,TGCGCCAGCAGCCAAGGACTAGCGGACCCAGGGGCCCAGTACTTC
TRBV21-1,-,-,TRBJ1-2,CASSKARHRGDYGYTF,TGTGCCAGCAGCAAAGCGAGGCACAGAGGGGACTATGGCTACACCTTC
TRBV6-5,-,-,TRBJ2-6,CASSYSTTGANVLTF,TGTGCCAGCAGTTACTCGACGACTGGGGCCAACGTCCTGACTTTC
TRBV5-1,few,-,TRBJ2-3,CASSLEQPYTDTQYF,TGCGCCAGCAGCTTGGAGCAGCCCTACACAGATACGCAGTATTTT
TRBV6-1,once,TRBD1,TRBJ2-5,CASRGPGQGSETQYF,TGTGCCAGCCGCGGCCCGGGACAGGGGTCGGAGACCCAGTACTTC
TRBV4-1,-,-,TRBJ2-7,CASSFHRDGSYEQYF,TGCGCCAGCAGCTTCCACCGGGACGGCTCCTACGAGCAGTACTTC
TRBV30,-,-,TRBJ2-7,CAWRPPLVRSEQYF,TGTGCCTGGAGACCCCCTCTAGTCCGCTCCGAGCAGTACTTC
TRBV7-6,once,TRBD1,TRBJ1-1,CASSFSSDREAFF,TGTGCCAGCAGCTTCTCTTCGGACAGGGAAGCTTTCTTT
TRBV7-9,few,TRBD2,TRBJ2-7,CASSLVSGGAYEQYF,TGTGCCAGCAGCTTAGTTAGCGGGGGGGCGTACGAGCAGTACTTC
TRBV9,-,TRBD2,TRBJ2-5,CASSVGVGGPQETQYF,TGTGCCAGCAGCGTCGGTGTGGGAGGGCCCCAAGAGACCCAGTACTTC
TRBV11-3,-,-,TRBJ1-1,CASSLRPGEAFF,TGTGCCAGCAGCTTACGCCCAGGGGAAGCTTTCTTT
TRBV19,-,-,TRBJ1-1,CASSITGGDTEAFF,TGTGCCAGTAGTATTACGGGAGGGGACACTGAAGCTTTCTTT
TRBV5-1,-,-,TRBJ2-7,CASSSVGRDYEQYF,TGCGCCAGCAGCTCCGTCGGCCGCGACTACGAGCAGTACTTC
TRBV2,-,-,TRBJ2-2,CASSDGTNTGELFF,TGTGCCAGCAGTGACGGCACTAACACCGGGGAGCTGTTTTTT
TRBV2,-,-,TRBJ1-3,CASSVAVPGNTIYF,TGTGCCAGCAGTGTCGCGGTCCCTGGAAACACCATATATTTT
TRBV4-1,-,-,TRBJ2-7,CASSPAVERTAYEQYF,TGCGCCAGCAGCCCCGCAGTTGAGCGGACGGCCTACGAGCAGTACTTC
TRBV30,-,-,TRBJ1-4,CACWFGSEKLFF,TGTGCCTGTTGGTTTGGCTCCGAAAAACTGTTTTTT